One TCR beta chain is described in this entry. Its cognate antigen is unknown. Germline CDR1 and CDR2: KGHSH and LQKENI. The CDR3 is 15 residues long. With V trimmed by 3 bases and J by 7 bases, 6 bases remained unmatched. TCRdb fed the 5' RACE reads into MiXCR, producing one record per CDR3 protein. Among 250,000 to 300,000 distinct CDR3 sequences, 15% to 20% were seen once, and the ten largest hold around a fifth. The sample belongs to a study of T-cell memory formation after mild COVID-19. Study observations and caveats: A second wave expanding day 15 to 37 was CD4+-biased; contracting clones were balanced.

The chain couples TRBV18 to TRBJ2-2; 9 bases match TRBD1. Sequencing was carried out using PBMCs or a T cell subset sorted from them (not recorded which). The receptor comes from a man aged 18 to 35 who had mild COVID-19 (a few samples of this study predate the infection). Cell type and time point are not known. The CDR3 region is CASSPLGTGLGELFF. The CDR3 DNA sequence: TGTGCCAGCTCACCGCTCGGGACAGGGCTCGGGGAGCTGTTTTTT.